A selection of T cell receptor beta chains follows, all from one sample in a study of PD-L1 blockade in urothelial cancer. TCRdb's copy holds only in-frame clones and misses some; the assay was immunoSEQ multiplex PCR. The sample has more than 55,000 clones; more than 80% are singletons. This specimen was PBMCs, taken around atezolizumab (anti-PD-L1) treatment. Receptors were obtained from a man between 65 and 85 years old with urothelial cancer. The conserved cysteine and the conserved F or W are not part of the CDR3 here.

TRBV30	AWSVRVVGAYEQY
TRBV5-4	ASSSGGGQNEQF
TRBV5-6	ASSLLRGGSPLH
TRBV4-2	ASSHRTGEETQY
TRBV7-9	ASSLAALKDEQY
TRBV6-1	ASTKKTVETDTQY
TRBV9	ASSVGGGPDYGYT
TRBV2	ASRQREGGYNEQF
TRBV9	ASSEDLGGYEQY
TRBV10-3	AISEDIDTGELF
TRBV4-1	ASSQEGSGASYNEQF
TRBV5-1	ASSPAGGLSGNTIY
TRBV13	ASGRTEAF
TRBV9	ASSAEGLGGTEAF
TRBV6-1	ASIRQGTNTEAF
TRBV6-1	ASSENWQAVETQY
TRBV19	AGRQGHTIY